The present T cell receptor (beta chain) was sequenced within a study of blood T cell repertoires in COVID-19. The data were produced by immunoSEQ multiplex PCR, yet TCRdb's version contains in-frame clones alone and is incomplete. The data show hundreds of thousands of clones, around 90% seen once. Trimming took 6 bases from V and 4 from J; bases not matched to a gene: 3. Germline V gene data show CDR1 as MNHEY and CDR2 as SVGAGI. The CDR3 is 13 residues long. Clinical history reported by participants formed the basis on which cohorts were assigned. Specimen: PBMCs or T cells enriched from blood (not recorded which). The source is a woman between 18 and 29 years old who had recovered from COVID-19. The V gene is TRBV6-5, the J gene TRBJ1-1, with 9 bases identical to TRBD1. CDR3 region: CASSGTGSTEAFF. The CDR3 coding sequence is TGTGCCAGCAGCGGGACAGGGTCCACTGAAGCTTTCTTT.